Below, 26 T cell receptor beta chains from the same sample are listed, as sequenced in a study of blood T cell repertoires in COVID-19. Sequencing used immunoSEQ multiplex PCR; TCRdb keeps in-frame clones, though not all of them. The sample has hundreds of thousands of clones, less than 90% seen once. The sequenced sample consisted of peripheral blood. The receptors were sampled from a middle-aged man with acute or convalescent COVID-19.

The chain joins TRBV12-3 or TRBV12-4 to TRBJ2-1, with D unresolved. The CDR3 has 11 amino acids. V was cut by 2 bases and J by 8 bases, with 4 bases left in between. Here the CDR3 reads CASSLRDEQFF. The CDR3, as DNA: TGTGCCAGCAGTTTACGGGATGAGCAGTTCTTC.

This chain connects TRBV6-2 or TRBV6-3 to TRBJ2-7, with 7 bases identical to TRBD1. The CDR3 runs 15 residues. V was clipped by 2 bases and J by 4 bases; unmatched bases: 8. CDR1 is MNHEY and CDR2 is SVGEGT in the germline V gene. CDR3 DNA sequence: TGTGCCAGCAGTTACCCGACAGGGAGTAAGTACGAGCAGTACTTC. It codes for CASSYPTGSKYEQYF.

J is TRBJ1-6 and V is TRBV4-2; 7 positions match TRBD1. The germline V gene encodes CDR1 LGHNA and CDR2 YNFKEQ. The V gene end was trimmed by 1 base and the J gene end by 6 bases; junction bases not matched to a gene: 9. The CDR3 loop spans 17 amino acids. The DNA for the CDR3 is TGTGCCAGCAGCCAAGCTGCGACAGGGCGGGGTAATTCACCCCTCCACTTT. Its protein product is CASSQAATGRGNSPLHF.

The chain is built from TRBV11-2 and TRBJ1-1; 8 nucleotides line up with TRBD1. The germline gives CDR1 SGHAT, CDR2 FQNNGV. The CDR3 consists of 13 residues. J lost 3 bases, V lost 4 bases, and 1 base had no gene match. CDR3 residues: CASSSGQDTEAFF. As DNA, the CDR3 is TGTGCCAGCAGCTCGGGACAGGACACTGAAGCTTTCTTT.

This clone occurred a few times. The CDR3 loop reads CASSTRAGANEKLFF. CDR3 DNA sequence: TGTGCCAGCAGTACTCGGGCGGGAGCTAATGAAAAACTGTTTTTT. The rearrangement joins TRBV28 to TRBJ1-4; D unresolved. CDR1 MDHEN and CDR2 SYDVKM come from the germline V gene. The V end lost 5 bases, the J end lost 3 bases, and 13 bases lay between the germline ends. The CDR3 spans 15 residues.

V usage is TRBV6-5 and J usage is TRBJ1-6; D call uncertain. The CDR3 is 16 residues long. The ends were cut back, 0 bases at V and 9 bases at J, with 15 bases in the middle. Germline CDR1 is MNHEY and CDR2 is SVGAGI. DNA of the CDR3: TGTGCCAGCAGTTACTCGGTGTTACTAAATAGTTCACCCCTCCACTTT. Protein: CASSYSVLLNSSPLHF.

J is TRBJ1-1 and V is TRBV5-4, with 12 bases fitting TRBD1. V shed 3 bases and J 3 bases; nucleotides not matched to a gene: 3. This CDR3 comprises 15 residues. CDR1 and CDR2 (germline): SGHNT, YYREEE (reference sequence). The CDR3 nucleotides are TGTGCCAGCAGCTGGGGACAGGGGGCGGACACTGAAGCTTTCTTT. As protein: CASSWGQGADTEAFF.

This clone was counted many times. The chain carries TRBV2 and TRBJ2-2, with 9 positions matching TRBD2. CDR3 length: 16 residues. The ends lost 4 bases at V and 5 bases at J; junction bases unmatched: 8. Germline V gives CDR1 SNHLY, CDR2 FYNNEI. The CDR3 DNA reads TGTGCCAGCAGTGGGATAGCGGGGGTCGGGACCGGGGAGCTGTTTTTT. Translated: CASSGIAGVGTGELFF.

The V and J genes are TRBV19 and TRBJ1-5; no clear D gene. CDR3 length: 18 amino acids. From germline, CDR1 is LNHDA and CDR2 SQIVND (reference sequence). Trimming stripped 4 bases from V and 0 bases from J, with 19 bases between. CDR3 DNA sequence: TGTGCCAGTAGTACCCTCATATATGTCGGGGATAGCAATCAGCCCCAGCATTTT. Encoded protein: CASSTLIYVGDSNQPQHF.

The V and J genes are TRBV2 and TRBJ2-1; no clear D. From germline, CDR1 is SNHLY and CDR2 FYNNEI. V was cut by 1 base and J by 7 bases, with 14 bases left in between. This CDR3 has 15 amino acids. The DNA for the CDR3 is TGTGCCAGCAGTGAAGGCGAGGTAGCTCTAAATGAGCAGTTCTTC. The encoded protein is CASSEGEVALNEQFF.

This rearrangement joins TRBV18 to TRBJ2-5, with 9 bases identical to TRBD1. CDR1 is KGHSH, CDR2 LQKENI, per germline. CDR3 size: 15 residues. V gave up 3 bases and J gave up 2 bases; unmatched junction bases: 4. The CDR3 is CASSPGQGLQETQYF. CDR3 sequence (DNA): TGTGCCAGCTCACCTGGACAGGGGCTACAAGAGACCCAGTACTTC.

The V call is TRBV7-6, the J call TRBJ2-2; no reliable D call. The germline CDR1 and CDR2 sequences are SGHVS and FNYEAQ. The CDR3 totals 14 residues. Trimming removed 1 base at V and 5 bases at J, with 8 bases between. The CDR3 spells CASSLGLPTGELFF. Here the CDR3 DNA reads TGTGCCAGCAGCTTAGGACTCCCGACCGGGGAGCTGTTTTTT.

The chain combines TRBV6-5 with TRBJ1-2; D possibly corresponds to TRBD1 (5 bases). Germline CDR1 is MNHEY and CDR2 is SVGAGI. This CDR3 has 13 amino acids. Deletions cut 7 bases from V and 4 bases from J, with 13 bases between. CDR3 in amino acids: CASTPSGVYGYTF. The CDR3 DNA follows: TGTGCCAGCACCCCCTCGGGGGTCTATGGCTACACCTTC.

The rearrangement links TRBV27 to TRBJ2-1; D is ambiguous. Germline loops: CDR1 MNHEY, CDR2 SMNVEV (reference sequence). V was cut by 0 bases and J by 8 bases, with 11 bases left in between. The CDR3 is 14 residues long. CDR3 coding DNA: TGTGCCAGCAGTTTATCGAGGATAACCTATGAGCAGTTCTTC. Amino acids: CASSLSRITYEQFF.

J is TRBJ2-5 and V is TRBV28; D might be TRBD1 (6 bases). The CDR3 sequence is 15 residues long. CDR1 is MDHEN, CDR2 SYDVKM, per germline. The ends were cut back, 2 bases at V and 5 bases at J, with 15 bases in the middle. CDR3 sequence: CASSLRTALSETQYF. The CDR3 DNA reads as TGTGCCAGCAGTTTAAGGACAGCCTTATCGGAGACCCAGTACTTC.

V and J are TRBV30 and TRBJ2-7, with 7 nucleotides matching TRBD1. This CDR3 has 13 amino acids. The junction had 7 bases not matched to a gene; V was cut back by 3 bases and J by 5 bases. Germline loops: CDR1 GTSNPN, CDR2 SVGIG (reference sequence). The CDR3: CAWRTGLGNEQYF. CDR3 nucleotide sequence: TGTGCCTGGAGGACAGGGCTAGGGAACGAGCAGTACTTC.

The V and J genes are TRBV27 and TRBJ1-5, with D unclear. Trimming took off 4 bases at V and 7 bases at J, with 32 bases between the two ends. Per the germline V gene, CDR1 is MNHEY and CDR2 is SMNVEV (reference sequence). The CDR3 covers 20 residues. The CDR3 coding sequence is TGTGCCAGCAGTTCAGGCTCAAGCCATCAAACTAGGAGAAGGTCGCAGCCCCAGCATTTT. It specifies CASSSGSSHQTRRRSQPQHF.

The V call is TRBV19, the J call TRBJ1-2; the D gene is possibly TRBD1 (6 bases). Trimming stripped 0 bases from V and 0 bases from J, with 8 bases between. The CDR3 is made up of 15 amino acids. Germline V gives CDR1 LNHDA, CDR2 SQIVND (reference sequence). The CDR3 protein is CASSIEGHSNYGYTF. The CDR3, as DNA: TGTGCCAGTAGTATAGAGGGACATTCTAACTATGGCTACACCTTC.

This clone showed up just once. The genes are TRBV7-2 and TRBJ1-5; weak D call: TRBD1 (6 bases). The CDR3 runs 13 residues. Trimming removed 1 base from V and 7 bases from J, with 8 bases in between. Germline-derived CDR1 and CDR2 are SGHTA and FQGNSA. The CDR3 spells CASSLGGQQPQHF. CDR3 bases: TGTGCCAGCAGCTTAGGGGGGCAACAGCCCCAGCATTTT.

The V call is TRBV6-4, the J call TRBJ2-1, with D unresolved. The V and J ends lost 8 bases and 6 bases respectively, with 14 bases between them. The CDR3 covers 13 residues. From germline, CDR1 is MRHNA and CDR2 SNTAGT. The CDR3 DNA reads TGTGCCAGCTCCGAACCCCGGTTCAATGAGCAGTTCTTC. Protein: CASSEPRFNEQFF.

V gene TRBV25-1 combines with J gene TRBJ1-2; maybe TRBD1 (5 bases). V was trimmed by 3 bases and J by 5 bases, leaving 10 bases between them. Germline V CDR1 and CDR2: MGHDK, SYGVNS. The CDR3 has 13 amino acids. This CDR3 is CASSDRAPYGYTF. In DNA, the CDR3 is TGTGCCAGCAGTGACAGGGCGCCTTATGGCTACACCTTC.

CDR3 region: CASGRELGTDTQYF. As DNA, the CDR3 is TGTGCCAGCGGACGGGAGCTCGGCACAGATACGCAGTATTTT. The chain employs TRBV5-4 and TRBJ2-3; D may be TRBD2 (6 bases). Trimming removed 7 bases from V and 1 base from J, with 13 bases in between. The germline V gene has CDR1 SGHNT and CDR2 YYREEE (reference sequence). The CDR3 is 14 amino acids.

This sequence joins TRBV24-1 and TRBJ2-7, with 8 bases matching TRBD1. Germline values: CDR1 KGHDR, CDR2 SFDVKD. V lost 4 bases to trimming and J lost 4 bases; unmatched junction nucleotides: 11. CDR3 length: 16 amino acids. CDR3 nucleotides: TGTGCCACCAGTGACCATGGACAGGGCCCCAGGTACGAGCAGTACTTC. The encoded protein is CATSDHGQGPRYEQYF.

The chain combines TRBV19 with TRBJ2-3; a possible D gene is TRBD2 (6 bases). Germline values: CDR1 LNHDA, CDR2 SQIVND (reference sequence). There are 16 residues in the CDR3. The V and J ends lost 7 bases and 0 bases respectively, with 17 bases between them. CDR3 region: CASTGVGPSSTDTQYF. The CDR3 DNA sequence: TGTGCCAGTACGGGGGTGGGGCCTTCTAGCACAGATACGCAGTATTTT.

The genes are TRBV7-7 and TRBJ2-3; TRBD1 matches 7 bases. The junction had 12 bases not matched to a gene; V was cut back by 1 base and J by 5 bases. Germline CDR1 SSHAT, CDR2 FNYEAQ (reference sequence). CDR3 length: 17 residues. CDR3 region: CASSLGTPGTAGDTQYF. Written as DNA, the CDR3 is TGTGCCAGCAGCTTAGGTACCCCCGGGACAGCTGGAGATACGCAGTATTTT. The variable domain in full, with the rest retrieved from reference TRBV7-7 and TRBJ2-3, is GAGVSQSPRYKVTKRGQDVTLRCDPISSHATLYWYQQALGQGPEFLTYFNYEAQPDKSGLPSDRFSAERPEGSISTLTIQRTEQRDSAMYRCASSLGTPGTAGDTQYFGPGTRLTVL.

This chain connects TRBV27 to TRBJ2-3; D remains unclear. The CDR3 consists of 15 residues. The ends were cut back, 4 bases at V and 0 bases at J, with 11 bases in the middle. CDR1 and CDR2 (germline): MNHEY, SMNVEV (reference sequence). The CDR3 sequence: CASSSFLDSTDTQYF. The CDR3, as DNA: TGTGCCAGCAGTTCTTTCCTAGACAGCACAGATACGCAGTATTTT.